Listed here are 16 T cell receptor beta chains from one sample, sequenced in a study of T cell responses to AZD1222 COVID-19 vaccine. Sequenced by immunoSEQ multiplex PCR; TCRdb stores in-frame clones only, minus some. This sample has more than 85,000 clones; approximately 94% occur once, and the top ten carry about 3.1%. This material consisted of peripheral blood, taken 28 days after the second AZD1222 dose. The receptors were gathered from an adult who received the AZD1222 COVID-19 vaccine.

The V call is TRBV19, the J call TRBJ2-1; D may be TRBD1 or TRBD2 (5 bases each). Germline CDR1 reads LNHDA; CDR2 reads SQIVND (reference sequence). The V end lost 3 bases, the J end lost 7 bases, and 13 bases lay between the germline ends. The CDR3 totals 14 residues. The CDR3 spells CASSIRGAQNEQFF. The CDR3, as DNA: TGTGCCAGTAGTATTAGGGGAGCCCAAAATGAGCAGTTCTTC. The full variable domain, with the rest looked up from reference TRBV19 and TRBJ2-1, is DGGITQSPKYLFRKEGQNVTLSCEQNLNHDAMYWYRQDPGQGLRLIYYSQIVNDFQKGDIAEGYSVSREKKESFPLTVTSAQKNPTAFYLCASSIRGAQNEQFFGPGTRLTVL.

On this clone: Other DNA sequences in the sample encode the same CDR3. The rearrangement links TRBV6-6 to TRBJ1-2; D gene unclear. CDR3 length: 13 residues. The germline V gene has CDR1 MNHNY and CDR2 SVGAGI (reference sequence). Between the trimmed V and J ends, which lost 5 bases and 5 bases, there was a span of 12 bases. The CDR3 is CASSPTGDYGYTF. The DNA of the CDR3 is TGTGCCAGCAGTCCCACGGGAGATTATGGCTACACCTTC.

This chain connects TRBV7-6 to TRBJ2-7; TRBD2 agrees at 11 bases. The CDR3 has 17 residues. Germline V gene data show CDR1 as SGHVS and CDR2 as FNYEAQ. V was pared by 2 bases and J by 4 bases, with 10 bases of the junction left unmatched. This chain's CDR3 is CASSLPGTSGVRYEQYF. The CDR3 coding sequence is TGTGCCAGCAGCTTACCCGGGACTAGCGGAGTGAGGTACGAGCAGTACTTC.

The chain combines TRBV3-1 (or the pseudogene TRBV3-2) with TRBJ2-2; 14 nucleotides agree with TRBD2. CDR1 and CDR2 (germline): LGHDT, YNNKEL (reference sequence). The CDR3 totals 18 residues. V was pared by 0 bases and J by 5 bases, with 5 bases of the junction left unmatched. The CDR3 loop reads CASSQDGTSGSGTGELFF. CDR3 coding DNA: TGTGCCAGCAGCCAAGATGGGACTAGCGGGAGTGGAACCGGGGAGCTGTTTTTT.

This clone appeared a few times. The genes are TRBV29-1 and TRBJ2-3, with D perhaps assigned TRBD1 or TRBD2 (5 bases each). The V and J ends lost 8 bases and 10 bases respectively, with 16 bases between them. This CDR3 is built from 11 residues. The germline V gene has CDR1 SQVTM and CDR2 ANQGSEA. CDR3 in DNA: TGCAGCATTGCCCGGGACCTACCGCAGTATTTT. It translates to CSIARDLPQYF.

The rearrangement uses TRBV5-1 and TRBJ2-7, with TRBD1 identical over 7 bases. Per the germline V gene, CDR1 is SGHRS and CDR2 is YFSETQ. The CDR3 extends over 14 amino acids. V lost 2 bases and J lost 2; bases outside the gene matches: 4. The CDR3, as DNA: TGCGCCAGCAGCTTTGACAGGGTGGCCTACGAGCAGTACTTC. Translated: CASSFDRVAYEQYF.

The CDR3, as DNA: TGTGCCAGCACCACGGGGGGAAAAGGCTACACCTTC. Translated, it gives CASTTGGKGYTF. V and J are TRBV5-6 and TRBJ1-2, with D perhaps matching TRBD1 (5 bases). Germline V gene sequence: CDR1 SGHDT, CDR2 YYEEEE. The CDR3 is 12 residues long. V lost 6 bases and J 8 bases, leaving 14 bases between the germline ends.

The J gene is TRBJ2-3, the V gene TRBV15, with D possibly being TRBD2 (7 bases). V shed 0 bases and J shed 1 base, with 20 bases lying between them. CDR1 LNHNV and CDR2 YYDKDF come from the germline V gene (reference sequence). The CDR3 consists of 19 residues. CDR3 bases: TGTGCCACCAGCAGAGATCGAGGCGGGAGAGGGGGGGGCACAGATACGCAGTATTTT. Translated: CATSRDRGGRGGGTDTQYF.

The V call is TRBV11-2, the J call TRBJ1-1; tentative D call: TRBD1 (5 bases). Trimming took 5 bases from V and 9 from J, leaving 16 bases between them. This CDR3 has 13 amino acids. Germline-derived CDR1 and CDR2 are SGHAT and FQNNGV. The CDR3 reads CASSPSDGTKAFF. CDR3 coding DNA: TGTGCCAGCAGCCCCTCAGACGGGACGAAAGCTTTCTTT.

The chain's CDR3 is CASSPGRGHTGELFF. Here the CDR3 DNA reads TGTGCCAGCAGCCCCGGAAGGGGGCACACCGGGGAGCTGTTTTTT. The chain combines TRBV11-3 with TRBJ2-2; 7 bases match TRBD1. V trimming: 5 bases; J trimming: 3 bases; junction bases outside the gene matches: 6. CDR1 and CDR2 from the germline V gene are SGHNT and YENEEA. The CDR3 loop spans 15 amino acids.

The chain combines TRBV7-8 with TRBJ2-3; D is unresolved. Germline assignment: CDR1 SGHVS and CDR2 FQNEAQ. This CDR3 region has 15 residues. The V gene lost 2 bases and the J gene lost 0 bases, with 9 bases spanning the gap. The CDR3 DNA follows: TGTGCCAGCAGCTTATCCCTTGGAAGCACAGATACGCAGTATTTT. It codes for CASSLSLGSTDTQYF.

CDR3 nucleotides: TGTGCCAGCAGTAGGGACAGGCGGTCTAGTGGCTACACCTTC. This sequence encodes CASSRDRRSSGYTF. The chain combines TRBV6-5 with TRBJ1-2; 8 bases map to TRBD1. After removal of 5 bases from V and 7 bases from J, the junction contained 9 bases not matched to a gene. The germline gives CDR1 MNHEY, CDR2 SVGAGI. The CDR3 is 14 amino acids.

This chain links TRBV5-1 with TRBJ2-2, with 7 nucleotides matching TRBD2. The CDR3 spans 16 residues. Trimming at V came to 4 bases and at J to 5 bases, leaving 11 bases not matched to a gene. Germline assignment: CDR1 SGHRS and CDR2 YFSETQ. DNA for the CDR3: TGCGCCAGCAGCCTCCCCCTAACGGGAGGAACCGGGGAGCTGTTTTTT. It yields the protein CASSLPLTGGTGELFF.

V is TRBV28 and J is TRBJ2-7; either TRBD1 or TRBD2 may fit D (5 bases each). The CDR3 has 13 residues. Trimming stripped 4 bases from V and 7 bases from J, with 14 bases between. Germline CDR1 MDHEN, CDR2 SYDVKM. DNA of the CDR3: TGTGCCAGCAGTTCTGGGACCGTGGGGGAGCAGTACTTC. Its protein product is CASSSGTVGEQYF.

V gene TRBV21-1 combines with J gene TRBJ1-6. TRBV21-1 is assigned pseudogene status. The CDR3 runs to 16 residues. Here the CDR3 DNA reads TGTGCCAGCAGCAAAAACGAGATCTCCTATAATTCACCCCTCCACTTT. It yields the protein CASSKNEISYNSPLHF.

The chain carries TRBV4-1 and TRBJ1-1; D is unclear. The germline gives CDR1 MGHRA, CDR2 YSYEKL. The V end lost 1 base, the J end lost 6 bases, and 12 bases lay between the germline ends. CDR3 length: 14 amino acids. The CDR3 sequence is CASSQGVFGAEAFF. The CDR3 DNA follows: TGCGCCAGCAGCCAAGGAGTCTTCGGCGCTGAAGCTTTCTTT.